Presented here are 23 T cell receptor beta chains from one specimen sequenced in a study of blood T cell repertoires in COVID-19. The method was immunoSEQ multiplex PCR; TCRdb's version includes in-frame clones alone and lacks a portion of them. Among more than 75,000 clones listed, over 75% were seen once. Sequenced input: peripheral blood. All receptors come from a woman aged 80 or over with active or convalescent COVID-19.

This chain joins TRBV27 and TRBJ1-2, with D unresolved. The V end lost 2 bases, the J end lost 4 bases, and 11 bases lay between the germline ends. The CDR3 loop spans 14 amino acids. Looked up from germline, CDR1 is MNHEY and CDR2 is SMNVEV (reference sequence). The CDR3 protein is CASSLMGGSYGYTF. The CDR3 DNA follows: TGTGCCAGCAGTTTAATGGGAGGGAGCTATGGCTACACCTTC.

This sequence joins TRBV4-2 and TRBJ2-1, with 7 bases fitting TRBD2. Germline CDR1 is LGHNA and CDR2 is YNFKEQ. V was pared by 1 base and J by 9 bases, with 12 bases of the junction left unmatched. The CDR3 length is 16 residues. In DNA form, the CDR3 reads TGTGCCAGCAGCCAAGCGGTAGGGGCGGGAGTACGTGAGCAGTTCTTC. This sequence encodes CASSQAVGAGVREQFF.

The chain has TRBV18 and TRBJ2-7, with TRBD1 identical over 8 bases. The V gene end was trimmed by 4 bases and the J gene end by 1 base; junction bases not matched to a gene: 3. The germline gives CDR1 KGHSH, CDR2 LQKENI. There are 14 residues in the CDR3. CDR3 coding DNA: TGTGCCAGCTCACGGGACAGGCGATCCTACGAGCAGTACTTC. It yields the protein CASSRDRRSYEQYF.

The chain has TRBV28 and TRBJ2-7; D is perhaps TRBD2 (5 bases). Germline lookup yields CDR1 MDHEN and CDR2 SYDVKM. CDR3 size: 16 residues. V was cut by 3 bases and J by 2 bases, with 17 bases left in between. CDR3 region: CASSFLGGPTAYEQYF. The DNA of the CDR3 is TGTGCCAGCAGTTTTCTTGGAGGACCTACCGCCTACGAGCAGTACTTC.

The chain combines TRBV2 with TRBJ2-3; 12 bases match TRBD2. The junction had 1 base not matched to a gene; V was cut back by 6 bases and J by 3 bases. The CDR3 loop spans 14 amino acids. Looked up from germline, CDR1 is SNHLY and CDR2 is FYNNEI. CDR3: CASRTSGGTDTQYF. CDR3 coding DNA: TGTGCCAGCAGGACTAGCGGGGGTACAGATACGCAGTATTTT. The variable domain in full, with the rest retrieved from reference TRBV2 and TRBJ2-3, is EPEVTQTPSHQVTQMGQEVILRCVPISNHLYFYWYRQILGQKVEFLVSFYNNEISEKSEIFDDQFSVERPDGSNFTLKIRSTKLEDSAMYFCASRTSGGTDTQYFGPGTRLTVL.

The chain is built from TRBV5-1 and TRBJ1-1, with D unclear. The V and J ends lost 0 bases and 11 bases respectively, with 8 bases between them. The V gene's germline CDR1 is SGHRS and CDR2 YFSETQ. The CDR3 is 11 residues long. The CDR3 DNA reads as TGCGCCAGCAGCTTGGCGGGGTACGCTTTCTTT. Protein: CASSLAGYAFF.

In its sample, this clone was seen once. This rearrangement joins TRBV10-3 to TRBJ1-2; 8 nucleotides line up with TRBD1. Germline V CDR1 and CDR2: ENHRY, SYGVKD. This CDR3 has 14 residues. V dropped 6 bases and J dropped 8; count of bases not matched to a gene: 11. The CDR3 bases are TGTGCCATCAGCGAGGGACAGGACTCGGGGGGCTACACCTTC. Its translation is CAISEGQDSGGYTF.

V gene TRBV5-1 combines with J gene TRBJ1-3, with 10 bases identical to TRBD1. CDR3 size: 13 residues. Germline assignment: CDR1 SGHRS and CDR2 YFSETQ. With 8 bases clipped from V and 2 bases from J, the junction kept 1 base outside the gene matches. The CDR3 protein is CASGQGAGNTIYF. The CDR3 nucleotides read TGCGCCAGTGGACAGGGGGCTGGAAACACCATATATTTT.

The rearrangement links TRBV6-5 to TRBJ2-7, with D possibly matching TRBD1 (6 bases). V lost 6 bases and J lost 0, with 12 bases in between. The CDR3 totals 14 residues. Germline-derived CDR1 and CDR2 are MNHEY and SVGAGI. CDR3 bases: TGTGCCAGCAGCGGGACACTAAGCTCCTACGAGCAGTACTTC. It codes for CASSGTLSSYEQYF.

The chain links TRBV9 to TRBJ2-7, with TRBD2 identical over 11 bases. CDR1 is SGDLS and CDR2 is YYNGEE in the germline V gene. CDR3 length: 16 residues. With 4 bases clipped from V and 6 bases from J, the junction kept 12 bases outside the gene matches. The CDR3 region has the DNA TGTGCCAGCAGCATTAGCGGGGGGGCCTTTCTCGGCGAGCAGTACTTC. Translated: CASSISGGAFLGEQYF.

The chain employs TRBV6-1 and TRBJ2-7; D may be TRBD1 (6 bases). CDR1 is MNHNS, CDR2 SASEGT, per germline. V was trimmed by 1 base and J by 6 bases, leaving 19 bases between them. CDR3 length equals 16 residues. CDR3 region: CASSEVVSRGGGEQYF. The CDR3 region has the DNA TGTGCCAGCAGTGAAGTGGTAAGCAGGGGCGGAGGCGAGCAGTACTTC.

This clone appeared a few times. The CDR3 bases are TGCGCCAGCAGTGAAGGGACAGGGGGCTACGAGCAGTACTTC. Its protein is CASSEGTGGYEQYF. The chain is built from TRBV10-2 and TRBJ2-7; TRBD1 agrees at 11 bases. The CDR3 is 14 residues long. Germline V lookup: CDR1 WSHSY, CDR2 SAAADI. V lost 3 bases and J lost 3; bases outside the gene matches: 1.

The genes are TRBV3-1 (or the pseudogene TRBV3-2) and TRBJ2-3, with 9 bases matching TRBD2. The CDR3 is 18 amino acids. Germline V lookup: CDR1 LGHDT, CDR2 YNNKEL (reference sequence). Germline trimming cut 5 bases from V and 4 bases from J; bases unmatched to any gene: 16. CDR3 DNA: TGTGCCAGCAGCGCCAGGGGAGCGGGGGGCGGAAGAGCAGATACGCAGTATTTT. It encodes CASSARGAGGGRADTQYF.

A single count supports this clone. The chain is built from TRBV3-1 (or the pseudogene TRBV3-2) and TRBJ1-2, with D maybe TRBD1 (5 bases). V was cut by 0 bases and J by 8 bases, with 22 bases left in between. Looked up from germline, CDR1 is LGHDT and CDR2 is YNNKEL (reference sequence). This CDR3 spans 17 amino acids. In nucleotides, the CDR3 is TGTGCCAGCAGCCAAGATTTACTTGGAGGGGCCGGCCAGGGCTACACCTTC. Its protein product is CASSQDLLGGAGQGYTF.

The V gene is TRBV5-4, the J gene TRBJ2-3, with a possible D match to TRBD2 (6 bases). Trimming removed 0 bases from V and 1 base from J, with 12 bases in between. Germline assignment: CDR1 SGHNT and CDR2 YYREEE (reference sequence). This CDR3 spans 16 amino acids. CDR3 coding DNA: TGTGCCAGCAGCTTGGTGGCGGGAATGGGCACAGATACGCAGTATTTT. Translating gives CASSLVAGMGTDTQYF. Drawing the rest from reference TRBV5-4 and TRBJ2-3, the complete variable domain is ETGVTQSPTHLIKTRGQQVTLRCSSQSGHNTVSWYQQALGQGPQFIFQYYREEENGRGNFPPRFSGLQFPNYSSELNVNALELDDSALYLCASSLVAGMGTDTQYFGPGTRLTVL.

The chain carries TRBV9 and TRBJ1-2, with D possibly being TRBD1 (6 bases). V lost 0 bases to trimming and J lost 5 bases, with 14 bases between them. Per germline, CDR1 SGDLS and CDR2 YYNGEE. CDR3 size: 15 residues. CDR3 sequence: CASSVAGGAEYGYTF. CDR3 DNA: TGTGCCAGCAGCGTAGCGGGGGGGGCGGAGTATGGCTACACCTTC. Looking up the rest from reference TRBV9 and TRBJ1-2 gives the full variable domain: DSGVTQTPKHLITATGQRVTLRCSPRSGDLSVYWYQQSLDQGLQFLIQYYNGEERAKGNILERFSAQQFPDLHSELNLSSLELGDSALYFCASSVAGGAEYGYTFGSGTRLTVV.

This chain connects TRBV29-1 to TRBJ1-4; no firm D call. V was cut by 3 bases and J by 7 bases, with 12 bases left in between. In germline, CDR1 is SQVTM, CDR2 ANQGSEA. The CDR3 extends over 13 amino acids. Here the CDR3 reads CSVEVLTGEKLFF. DNA for the CDR3: TGCAGCGTTGAGGTTCTGACGGGTGAAAAACTGTTTTTT. The full variable domain, rest sourced from reference TRBV29-1 and TRBJ1-4, is SAVISQKPSRDICQRGTSLTIQCQVDSQVTMMFWYRQQPGQSLTLIATANQGSEATYESGFVIDKFPISRPNLTFSTLTVSNMSPEDSSIYLCSVEVLTGEKLFFGSGTQLSVL.

The CDR3 region is CASSPRRGPPGGQFF. CDR3 nucleotides: TGTGCCAGCTCACCCCGCAGAGGACCTCCCGGAGGGCAGTTCTTC. The V gene is TRBV18, the J gene TRBJ2-1, with a weak D call TRBD2 (5 bases). Germline-derived CDR1 and CDR2 are KGHSH and LQKENI. The CDR3 sequence is 15 residues long. Trimming removed 3 bases from V and 12 bases from J, with 21 bases in between.

The rearrangement links TRBV30 to TRBJ1-1, with D possibly being TRBD1 (6 bases). The CDR3 extends over 13 amino acids. V lost 5 bases and J lost 2, with 12 bases in between. Germline lookup yields CDR1 GTSNPN and CDR2 SVGIG (reference sequence). DNA of the CDR3: TGTGCCTGGTCAGGGGTCCTAAACACTGAAGCTTTCTTT. This encodes CAWSGVLNTEAFF.

V is TRBV7-2 and J is TRBJ1-2; D unresolved. With 5 bases removed from V and 1 base from J, the gap between germline ends came to 8 bases. The CDR3 has 13 amino acids. The germline V gene encodes CDR1 SGHTA and CDR2 FQGNSA. The CDR3 coding sequence is TGTGCCAGCAGCCCACAGATTAACTATGGCTACACCTTC. It encodes CASSPQINYGYTF.

This sequence joins TRBV4-1 and TRBJ2-5; possible D gene TRBD2, 6 bases. Germline V gene sequence: CDR1 MGHRA, CDR2 YSYEKL. The length of the CDR3 is 15 residues. The V and J ends lost 4 bases and 3 bases respectively, with 15 bases between them. CDR3 DNA sequence: TGCGCCAGCAGCCCGGGTGGTGGGGGGAAAGAGACCCAGTACTTC. Its translation: CASSPGGGGKETQYF.

This chain connects TRBV28 to TRBJ1-2, with D possibly matching TRBD1 (5 bases). The CDR3 sequence is 13 residues long. Germline V gene data show CDR1 as MDHEN and CDR2 as SYDVKM. The V gene lost 4 bases and the J gene lost 4 bases, with 10 bases spanning the gap. In DNA, the CDR3 is TGTGCCAGCAGTTCAGGGAATAGCTATGGCTACACCTTC. Amino acid sequence: CASSSGNSYGYTF.

V is TRBV6-5 and J is TRBJ1-1; TRBD1 aligns across 7 bases. CDR1 is MNHEY and CDR2 is SVGAGI in the germline V gene. The CDR3 contains 14 residues. After removal of 7 bases from V and 3 bases from J, the junction contained 8 bases not matched to a gene. CDR3 loop: CASKLTGVDTEAFF. The CDR3, as DNA: TGTGCCAGCAAATTAACAGGGGTGGACACTGAAGCTTTCTTT.